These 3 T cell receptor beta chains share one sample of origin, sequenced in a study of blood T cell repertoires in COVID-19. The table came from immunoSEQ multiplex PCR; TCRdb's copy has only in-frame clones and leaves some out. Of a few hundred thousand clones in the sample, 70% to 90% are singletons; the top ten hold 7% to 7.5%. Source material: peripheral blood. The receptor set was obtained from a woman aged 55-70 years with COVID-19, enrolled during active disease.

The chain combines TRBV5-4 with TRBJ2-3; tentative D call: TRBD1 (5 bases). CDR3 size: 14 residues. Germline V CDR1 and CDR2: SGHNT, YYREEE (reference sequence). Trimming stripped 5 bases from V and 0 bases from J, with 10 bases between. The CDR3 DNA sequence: TGTGCCAGCAGAGCGACAGTAAGCACAGATACGCAGTATTTT. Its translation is CASRATVSTDTQYF.

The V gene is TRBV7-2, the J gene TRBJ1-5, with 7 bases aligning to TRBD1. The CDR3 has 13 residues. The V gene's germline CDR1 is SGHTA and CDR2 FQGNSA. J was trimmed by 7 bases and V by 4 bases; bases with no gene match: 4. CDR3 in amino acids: CASSSSGQQPQHF. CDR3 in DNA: TGTGCCAGCAGCTCCTCGGGACAGCAGCCCCAGCATTTT.

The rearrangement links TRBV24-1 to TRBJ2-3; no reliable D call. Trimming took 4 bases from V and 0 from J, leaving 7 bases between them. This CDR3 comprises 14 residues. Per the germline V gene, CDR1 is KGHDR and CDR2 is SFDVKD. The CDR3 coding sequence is TGTGCCACCAGTGAGCCCAGTAGCACAGATACGCAGTATTTT. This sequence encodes CATSEPSSTDTQYF.